The 19 T cell receptor beta chains presented below share a single source sample, sequenced in a study of blood T cell repertoires in COVID-19. Method: immunoSEQ multiplex PCR; TCRdb's copy keeps in-frame clones and lacks some. The sample lists about 180,000 clones; approximately 80% were seen once. The specimen sequenced was peripheral blood. These receptors were collected from a human donor in a cohort sampled during active COVID-19.

The chain carries TRBV20-1 and TRBJ1-2; maybe TRBD1 (6 bases). The CDR3 sequence is 11 residues long. Germline loops: CDR1 DFQATT, CDR2 SNEGSKA (reference sequence). V lost 5 bases and J lost 4, with 8 bases in between. The CDR3 loop reads CSALDSYGYTF. In DNA form, the CDR3 reads TGCAGTGCTTTGGACAGCTATGGCTACACCTTC.

V usage is TRBV5-6 and J usage is TRBJ2-6; 9 positions match TRBD1. The CDR3 covers 17 residues. V was clipped by 1 base and J by 3 bases; unmatched bases: 5. CDR1 is SGHDT, CDR2 YYEEEE, per germline. This CDR3 reads CASSLRDRGVGANVLTF. Here the CDR3 DNA reads TGTGCCAGCAGCTTGCGAGACAGGGGGGTTGGGGCCAACGTCCTGACTTTC. Based on the CDR3 plus reference TRBV5-6 and TRBJ2-6, the full variable domain is DAGVTQSPTHLIKTRGQQVTLRCSPKSGHDTVSWYQQALGQGPQFIFQYYEEEERQRGNFPDRFSGHQFPNYSSELNVNALLLGDSALYLCASSLRDRGVGANVLTFGAGSRLTVL.

Notes on this clone: Other DNA sequences in this specimen translate into the identical CDR3. The J gene is TRBJ2-5, the V gene TRBV28, with a possible D match to TRBD2 (5 bases). Trimming shortened V by 5 bases and J by 1 base, and 8 bases separated the two germline ends. The germline gives CDR1 MDHEN, CDR2 SYDVKM. The CDR3 is 13 amino acids. The CDR3 loop reads CASSPGLQETQYF. The CDR3 DNA reads as TGTGCCAGCAGTCCCGGACTCCAAGAGACCCAGTACTTC. Using reference TRBV28 and TRBJ2-5 for the parts outside the CDR3, the full variable domain is DVKVTQSSRYLVKRTGEKVFLECVQDMDHENMFWYRQDPGLGLRLIYFSYDVKMKEKGDIPEGYSVSREKKERFSLILESASTNQTSMYLCASSPGLQETQYFGPGTRLLVL.

The chain has TRBV6-1 and TRBJ2-7; 7 nucleotides match TRBD2. Germline V lookup: CDR1 MNHNS, CDR2 SASEGT. The CDR3 is 16 amino acids. V lost 3 bases and J lost 1; bases outside the gene matches: 9. CDR3 nucleotides: TGTGCCAGCAGTGATACAGTAGCGGGCGGGTCCTACGAGCAGTACTTC. The encoded protein is CASSDTVAGGSYEQYF.

The V gene is TRBV11-3, the J gene TRBJ1-1; 7 bases match TRBD1. The CDR3 runs 16 residues. V was pared by 5 bases and J by 0 bases, with 9 bases of the junction left unmatched. Germline loops: CDR1 SGHNT, CDR2 YENEEA. The CDR3: CASSLRTGRMNTEAFF. Here the CDR3 DNA reads TGTGCCAGCAGCCTCCGGACAGGACGTATGAACACTGAAGCTTTCTTT.

A note on this clone: At the DNA level, this CDR3 is encoded by other sequences in the same sample as well. The V and J genes are TRBV3-1 (or the pseudogene TRBV3-2) and TRBJ1-6, with 9 bases aligning to TRBD1. This CDR3 has 15 residues. CDR1 is LGHDT, CDR2 YNNKEL, per germline (reference sequence). After removal of 1 base from V and 7 bases from J, the junction contained 2 bases not matched to a gene. CDR3: CASSQGTGVNSPLHF. The CDR3 bases are TGTGCCAGCAGCCAAGGGACAGGGGTAAATTCACCCCTCCACTTT.

The gene calls are TRBV16 and TRBJ2-7; 9 positions agree with TRBD1. In germline, CDR1 is KGHSY, CDR2 FQNENV. The V and J ends lost 2 bases and 6 bases, in that order; junction bases with no gene match: 2. The CDR3 consists of 13 residues. The CDR3 loop is CASSQGQGSEQYF. Written as DNA, the CDR3 is TGTGCCAGCAGCCAAGGACAGGGGTCCGAGCAGTACTTC.

The rearrangement joins TRBV6-2 or TRBV6-3 to TRBJ2-7; TRBD2 aligns across 8 bases. The trim removed 6 bases at V and 5 bases at J, leaving 9 bases unmatched. This CDR3 region has 14 residues. CDR1 is MNHEY, CDR2 SVGEGT, per germline. The CDR3 sequence is CASSHYGGAHEQYF. CDR3 in DNA: TGTGCCAGCAGCCACTACGGGGGGGCCCACGAGCAGTACTTC.

J is TRBJ1-1 and V is TRBV18; TRBD1 is a possible D gene (5 bases). Germline loops: CDR1 KGHSH, CDR2 LQKENI. V was trimmed by 3 bases and J by 0 bases, leaving 14 bases between them. The CDR3 is 16 amino acids. The DNA of the CDR3 is TGTGCCAGCTCACCTCAAACGGGCAGGGTGAACACTGAAGCTTTCTTT. It encodes CASSPQTGRVNTEAFF.

The chain couples TRBV19 to TRBJ1-2, with TRBD1 identical over 9 bases. This CDR3 contains 14 residues. Germline CDR1 and CDR2: LNHDA and SQIVND (reference sequence). After removal of 3 bases from V and 5 bases from J, the junction contained 4 bases not matched to a gene. The CDR3 DNA sequence: TGTGCCAGTAGTATCCTCGGGACAGGGTATGGCTACACCTTC. It translates to CASSILGTGYGYTF.

The chain carries TRBV3-1 (or the pseudogene TRBV3-2) and TRBJ2-5; maybe TRBD2 (6 bases). Per the germline V gene, CDR1 is LGHDT and CDR2 is YNNKEL (reference sequence). The CDR3 runs 14 residues. For the CDR3, the DNA is TGTGACTCGCCGGACTACCCGCTCCCAGAGACCCAGTACTTC. Its translation: CDSPDYPLPETQYF.

V is TRBV10-3 and J is TRBJ1-3; D perhaps matches TRBD1 (5 bases). This CDR3 region has 17 residues. Germline CDR1 reads ENHRY; CDR2 reads SYGVKD. Trimming stripped 1 base from V and 1 base from J, with 14 bases between. DNA of the CDR3: TGTGCCATCAGTGAGTGGGGGGAGGGTGCATCTGGAAACACCATATATTTT. This sequence encodes CAISEWGEGASGNTIYF.

The chain uses TRBV7-2 and TRBJ2-7, with TRBD2 matching over 8 bases. There are 15 residues in the CDR3. CDR1 and CDR2 (germline): SGHTA, FQGNSA. V lost 1 base, J lost 2 bases, and 4 bases stayed unmatched. This chain's CDR3 is CASSLGLAPAYEQYF. CDR3 sequence (DNA): TGTGCCAGCAGCTTAGGACTAGCGCCCGCCTACGAGCAGTACTTC.

The genes are TRBV10-3 and TRBJ2-7; 9 nucleotides align to TRBD1. CDR1 is ENHRY, CDR2 SYGVKD, per germline. CDR3 length: 15 residues. V dropped 5 bases and J dropped 6; count of bases not matched to a gene: 11. CDR3 region: CAISLSGTGISEQYF. The CDR3 DNA reads TGTGCCATCAGTCTCTCCGGGACAGGGATCTCCGAGCAGTACTTC.

The CDR3 is CASSLPGVYGYTF. In nucleotides, the CDR3 is TGTGCCAGCAGCTTGCCGGGAGTCTATGGCTACACCTTC. This chain joins TRBV5-4 and TRBJ1-2; no clear D. The CDR3 extends over 13 amino acids. V lost 1 base and J lost 4, with 8 bases in between. Germline loops: CDR1 SGHNT, CDR2 YYREEE (reference sequence).

CDR3 DNA: TGTGCCAGCAGCCCGATCCAGGGGGCGGTCGCTGGCTACACCTTC. Translating gives CASSPIQGAVAGYTF. The chain joins TRBV21-1 to TRBJ1-2; TRBD1 is the table's D call and was not checked against the DNA. TRBV21-1 is flagged as a pseudogene. This CDR3 has 15 residues.

In its sample, this clone was seen once. The chain combines TRBV15 with TRBJ2-7, with TRBD2 as a possible D gene (6 bases). There are 14 residues in the CDR3. Trimming removed 0 bases from V and 2 bases from J, with 8 bases in between. Germline lookup yields CDR1 LNHNV and CDR2 YYDKDF (reference sequence). CDR3 sequence: CATSRDPGAYEQYF. CDR3 coding DNA: TGTGCCACCAGCAGAGATCCGGGGGCCTACGAGCAGTACTTC. Full variable domain (outside the CDR3, taken from reference TRBV15 and TRBJ2-7): DAMVIQNPRYQVTQFGKPVTLSCSQTLNHNVMYWYQQKSSQAPKLLFHYYDKDFNNEADTPDNFQSRRPNTSFCFLDIRSPGLGDTAMYLCATSRDPGAYEQYFGPGTRLTVT.

The V call is TRBV3-1 (or the pseudogene TRBV3-2), the J call TRBJ2-1; D is possibly TRBD2 (5 bases). V lost 1 base, J lost 15 bases, and 22 bases lay in between. CDR3 length equals 15 residues. In germline, CDR1 is LGHDT, CDR2 YNNKEL (reference sequence). The CDR3 DNA reads as TGTGCCAGCAGCCAAGTCCCAAGGAGGAGCTCGGTTCCGTTCTTC. This translates into CASSQVPRRSSVPFF.

The V and J genes are TRBV7-2 and TRBJ1-3, with 7 bases that match TRBD1. The CDR3 spans 16 residues. Germline values: CDR1 SGHTA, CDR2 FQGNSA. With 4 bases clipped from V and 1 base from J, the junction kept 7 bases outside the gene matches. The DNA for the CDR3 is TGTGCCAGCAGCTCAAGAATGACAGGGTCTGGAAACACCATATATTTT. Its translation is CASSSRMTGSGNTIYF.